This T cell receptor beta chain is from a study of OX40 agonist ivuxolimab in advanced cancers. Study context: Prior anti-PD-1, anti-PD-L1 or anti-CTLA-4 therapy did not bar entry, and roughly 40% had some. Whole-study results and caveats: The study did not work out the antigen specificity of the expanded peripheral T cells.

Note on this clone: Antigen: not known.

The CDR3 has 15 residues. With V trimmed by 4 bases and J by 2 bases, 6 bases remained unmatched. Germline CDR1 and CDR2: SGHRS and YFSETQ. Produced via immunoSEQ multiplex PCR; TCRdb's table is partial and in-frame only. There are about 51,000 clones in the sample; roughly 80% occur only once, and around 2% lies in the top ten. The genes are TRBV5-1 and TRBJ2-1, with 7 bases lining up with TRBD1. The TCR sequence derives from an adult with an advanced solid tumor such as melanoma, head and neck, liver or kidney cancer. The sample consisted of CD4+ or CD8+ T cells sorted from blood, taken in a trial of the OX40 agonist ivuxolimab. As DNA, the CDR3 is TGCGCCAGCAGCCTAGGGGACAGCACCTACAATGAGCAGTTCTTC. It yields the protein CASSLGDSTYNEQFF. The full variable domain, its missing parts supplied by reference TRBV5-1 and TRBJ2-1, is KAGVTQTPRYLIKTRGQQVTLSCSPISGHRSVSWYQQTPGQGLQFLFEYFSETQRNKGNFPGRFSGRQFSNSRSEMNVSTLELGDSALYLCASSLGDSTYNEQFFGPGTRLTVL.